Presented here are 31 T cell receptor beta chains from one specimen sequenced in a study of cytomegalovirus exposure and HLA in healthy donors. The PCR was carried out with 60 Vbeta primers and 13 Jbeta primers. The table came from immunoSEQ multiplex PCR; TCRdb's copy has only in-frame clones and leaves some out. In the table there are about 70,000 clones, about 74% of which are singletons. Sample: PBMCs. All receptors derive from a human donor in good health.

This clone showed up just a few times. V is TRBV5-4 and J is TRBJ1-4; D may be TRBD1 (6 bases). The length of the CDR3 is 16 residues. From germline, CDR1 is SGHNT and CDR2 YYREEE (reference sequence). The V end lost 3 bases, the J end lost 6 bases, and 18 bases lay between the germline ends. Here the CDR3 DNA reads TGTGCCAGCAGCTCGAGAAGGGACACCTCCCATGAAAAACTGTTTTTT. Its protein is CASSSRRDTSHEKLFF.

This chain links TRBV21-1 with TRBJ2-1; TRBD2 was called by the table and not checked on the DNA. TRBV21-1 is designated a pseudogene. This CDR3 comprises 15 residues. CDR3 nucleotide sequence: TGTGCCAGCAGGCCCGGACTAAATACTTACAATGAGCAGTTCTTC. Protein: CASRPGLNTYNEQFF.

The V call is TRBV29-1, the J call TRBJ2-7, with TRBD1 matching over 9 bases. The CDR3 has 13 amino acids. The germline V gene encodes CDR1 SQVTM and CDR2 ANQGSEA. Losses at the gene ends were 3 bases for V and 6 bases for J; bases not matched to a gene: 6. In nucleotides, the CDR3 is TGCAGCGTTGATTACGGGACAGGGTCCGAGCAGTACTTC. This codes for CSVDYGTGSEQYF.

This chain connects TRBV25-1 to TRBJ1-1, with D perhaps matching TRBD1 (6 bases). The V gene's germline CDR1 is MGHDK and CDR2 SYGVNS. CDR3 size: 14 residues. V was cut by 1 base and J by 1 base, with 7 bases left in between. This CDR3 reads CASSELGGNTEAFF. Written as DNA, the CDR3 is TGTGCCAGCAGTGAATTAGGGGGGAACACTGAAGCTTTCTTT. Looking up the rest from reference TRBV25-1 and TRBJ1-1 gives the full variable domain: EADIYQTPRYLVIGTGKKITLECSQTMGHDKMYWYQQDPGMELHLIHYSYGVNSTEKGDLSSESTVSRIRTEHFPLTLESARPSHTSQYLCASSELGGNTEAFFGQGTRLTVV.

This chain uses TRBV6-5 with TRBJ2-3; no clear D. The CDR3 is 13 amino acids. V dropped 6 bases and J dropped 4 bases, with 11 bases sitting between them. Germline CDR1 is MNHEY and CDR2 is SVGAGI. CDR3 residues: CASRAFSADTQYF. The CDR3, as DNA: TGTGCCAGCAGAGCTTTTTCCGCAGATACGCAGTATTTT.

This clone appeared a few times. This rearrangement joins TRBV4-1 to TRBJ2-3, with D maybe TRBD1 (6 bases). CDR1 and CDR2 (germline): MGHRA, YSYEKL. The V gene lost 3 bases and the J gene lost 0 bases, with 22 bases spanning the gap. The CDR3 length is 19 residues. CDR3 in DNA: TGCGCCAGCAGCCATAATTTTGCCCCTGGGACAACTAGCACAGATACGCAGTATTTT. As protein: CASSHNFAPGTTSTDTQYF.

The CDR3 DNA sequence: TGTGCCAGCAGTGCCCTCAGGATTGGTGAGACCCAGTACTTC. Translating gives CASSALRIGETQYF. The chain combines TRBV6-1 with TRBJ2-5; no clear D. This CDR3 is built from 14 residues. The V end lost 4 bases, the J end lost 5 bases, and 14 bases lay between the germline ends. CDR1 is MNHNS and CDR2 is SASEGT in the germline V gene.

The rearrangement joins TRBV9 to TRBJ2-1; 12 nucleotides align to TRBD2. Germline V CDR1 and CDR2: SGDLS, YYNGEE. V was pared by 0 bases and J by 8 bases, with 6 bases of the junction left unmatched. This CDR3 has 16 residues. The CDR3 coding sequence is TGTGCCAGCAGCGTAGTTGGGACTAGCGGGTGGGATGAGCAGTTCTTC. Protein: CASSVVGTSGWDEQFF.

The J gene is TRBJ1-4, the V gene TRBV4-2; 7 nucleotides align to TRBD1. Germline V CDR1 and CDR2: LGHNA, YNFKEQ. The CDR3 length is 13 residues. The J segment lost 10 bases and the V segment lost 3 bases, leaving 5 bases of the junction unmatched. The CDR3 protein is CASSHPQGGKLFF. The DNA of the CDR3 is TGTGCCAGCAGCCATCCTCAGGGGGGAAAACTGTTTTTT.

The chain uses TRBV9 and TRBJ1-2, with 12 bases that match TRBD1. Germline loops: CDR1 SGDLS, CDR2 YYNGEE. CDR3 length: 17 amino acids. Trimming took 4 bases from V and 0 from J; bases not matched to a gene: 7. The CDR3 DNA reads as TGTGCCAGCAGCTTCCGGGACAGGGGGCTCGCTAACTATGGCTACACCTTC. Protein: CASSFRDRGLANYGYTF.

Comments on this clone: Other DNA sequences in the sample encode the same CDR3. The chain employs TRBV18 and TRBJ2-5, with 8 nucleotides matching TRBD2. Germline CDR1 and CDR2: KGHSH and LQKENI. The CDR3 extends over 16 amino acids. The junction had 10 bases not matched to a gene; V was cut back by 3 bases and J by 4 bases. CDR3 DNA sequence: TGTGCCAGCTCACCGCCTAGGGCGGGAGGAGGAGAGACCCAGTACTTC. As protein: CASSPPRAGGGETQYF.

The rearrangement uses TRBV4-2 and TRBJ2-1; TRBD2 is a possible D gene (6 bases). V gave up 1 base and J gave up 9 bases, with 25 bases separating them. The CDR3 has 18 residues. The germline CDR1 and CDR2 sequences are LGHNA and YNFKEQ. This CDR3 is CASSQGGSGRRACSEQFF. The CDR3 coding sequence is TGTGCCAGCAGCCAAGGAGGGAGCGGCCGGAGGGCCTGCAGTGAGCAGTTCTTC.

DNA of the CDR3: TGTGCCAGCAGCTTGGGTCCAGGCTACGAGCAGTACTTC. This gives the protein CASSLGPGYEQYF. The V call is TRBV5-4, the J call TRBJ2-7, with D unresolved. CDR3 size: 13 residues. The V end was cut by 0 bases, the J end by 3 bases, with 7 bases between. Germline V gene lookup returns CDR1 SGHNT and CDR2 YYREEE (reference sequence).

The chain links TRBV15 to TRBJ2-3; 11 bases align to TRBD2. Looked up from germline, CDR1 is LNHNV and CDR2 is YYDKDF (reference sequence). The ends lost 3 bases at V and 1 base at J; junction bases unmatched: 0. The CDR3 runs 15 residues. As DNA, the CDR3 is TGTGCCACCAGCAGGACTAGCGGGGGCACAGATACGCAGTATTTT. It specifies CATSRTSGGTDTQYF.

This rearrangement joins TRBV21-1 to TRBJ2-7; TRBD2, the table's D call, was not compared with the DNA. TRBV21-1 is recorded as a pseudogene. The CDR3 extends over 16 amino acids. The CDR3 here is CASSKGDGRGSHEQYF. The CDR3 nucleotides are TGTGCCAGCAGCAAAGGGGACGGGAGAGGATCACACGAGCAGTACTTC.

CDR3 bases: TGTGCCAGCAGCCCGGCCGTGGGAGGGCCCCAGCATTTT. Translated: CASSPAVGGPQHF. The chain recombines TRBV6-1 with TRBJ1-5; D not resolved. V was shortened by 6 bases and J by 9 bases, with 15 bases between the two germline ends. The germline CDR1 and CDR2 sequences are MNHNS and SASEGT. This CDR3 is built from 13 residues.

The chain combines TRBV7-8 with TRBJ1-2, with D possibly TRBD1 on 5 matching bases. Looked up from germline, CDR1 is SGHVS and CDR2 is FQNEAQ. V lost 1 base and J 4 bases, leaving 10 bases between the germline ends. The CDR3 covers 14 residues. This CDR3 is CASSLDTGTYGYTF. CDR3 in DNA: TGTGCCAGCAGCTTAGATACAGGCACCTATGGCTACACCTTC.

This rearrangement joins TRBV28 to TRBJ2-3; D is undetermined. Per the germline V gene, CDR1 is MDHEN and CDR2 is SYDVKM. CDR3 length: 16 amino acids. V was clipped by 1 base and J by 1 base, with 12 bases between them. The CDR3 DNA follows: TGTGCCAGCAGTTTATCTTACTACGGTCGCACAGATACGCAGTATTTT. It is translated as CASSLSYYGRTDTQYF.

This rearrangement joins TRBV5-1 to TRBJ1-1; the D is unclear. This CDR3 region has 13 residues. Germline V gene lookup returns CDR1 SGHRS and CDR2 YFSETQ. Trimming cost V 2 bases and J 3 bases, with 8 bases left between them. DNA of the CDR3: TGCGCCAGCAGCTTCGACTTATACACTGAAGCTTTCTTT. Encoded protein: CASSFDLYTEAFF.

The chain joins TRBV29-1 to TRBJ1-1, with D unclear. Per the germline V gene, CDR1 is SQVTM and CDR2 is ANQGSEA. This CDR3 is built from 13 residues. The V end lost 4 bases, the J end lost 0 bases, and 9 bases lay between the germline ends. CDR3 protein: CSVVPTMNTEAFF. The CDR3 coding sequence is TGCAGCGTTGTCCCGACTATGAACACTGAAGCTTTCTTT.

The gene calls are TRBV9 and TRBJ1-1; 7 bases map to TRBD1. CDR3 size: 11 residues. CDR1 SGDLS and CDR2 YYNGEE come from the germline V gene. J gave up 6 bases and V 5 bases, and 1 base lay outside the gene matches. The CDR3 reads CASSGTAEAFF. Written as DNA, the CDR3 is TGTGCCAGCAGTGGGACAGCTGAAGCTTTCTTT.

This clone is a singleton in its sample. The chain couples TRBV7-8 to TRBJ2-1; D gene uncertain. This CDR3 has 11 residues. Trimming took off 4 bases at V and 8 bases at J, with 6 bases between the two ends. In germline, CDR1 is SGHVS, CDR2 FQNEAQ. CDR3 residues: CASSSFDEQFF. In DNA form, the CDR3 reads TGTGCCAGCAGCTCCTTTGATGAGCAGTTCTTC.

V is TRBV5-1 and J is TRBJ2-7, with 9 bases identical to TRBD1. V lost 4 bases and J lost 4; bases outside the gene matches: 6. This CDR3 has 14 residues. Germline V gene sequence: CDR1 SGHRS, CDR2 YFSETQ. The CDR3 region is CASSVGQGPYEQYF. The CDR3 DNA reads as TGCGCCAGCAGCGTAGGACAGGGGCCATACGAGCAGTACTTC.

V is TRBV7-3 and J is TRBJ2-1, with 7 bases fitting TRBD1. The germline CDR1 and CDR2 sequences are SGHTA and FQGTGA. The CDR3 has 16 residues. V was pared by 3 bases and J by 6 bases, with 11 bases of the junction left unmatched. CDR3 bases: TGTGCCAGCAGCTTGGAGGACAGGCGATGGAGCAATGAGCAGTTCTTC. Translating gives CASSLEDRRWSNEQFF. The full variable domain, its missing parts supplied by reference TRBV7-3 and TRBJ2-1, is GAGVSQTPSNKVTEKGKYVELRCDPISGHTALYWYRQSLGQGPEFLIYFQGTGAADDSGLPNDRFFAVRPEGSVSTLKIQRTERGDSAVYLCASSLEDRRWSNEQFFGPGTRLTVL.

This chain links TRBV7-9 with TRBJ1-2; no reliable D call. The V end was cut by 7 bases, the J end by 8 bases, with 11 bases between. Looked up from germline, CDR1 is SEHNR and CDR2 is FQNEAQ (reference sequence). This CDR3 region has 11 residues. The CDR3 sequence is CASTLRGGYTF. The CDR3 coding sequence is TGTGCCAGCACCCTTAGAGGAGGCTACACCTTC. Full variable domain (rest looked up from reference TRBV7-9 and TRBJ1-2): DTGVSQNPRHKITKRGQNVTFRCDPISEHNRLYWYRQTLGQGPEFLTYFQNEAQLEKSRLLSDRFSAERPKGSFSTLEIQRTEQGDSAMYLCASTLRGGYTFGSGTRLTVV.

This clone showed up just a few times. The chain links TRBV4-1 to TRBJ2-7; no clear D gene. The CDR3 totals 14 residues. The ends were cut back, 1 base at V and 6 bases at J, with 13 bases in the middle. Germline V gene sequence: CDR1 MGHRA, CDR2 YSYEKL. The CDR3 reads CASSQGPTSLEQYF. CDR3 DNA: TGCGCCAGCAGCCAAGGTCCTACCTCCCTCGAGCAGTACTTC.

The chain links TRBV4-2 to TRBJ2-1, with 13 bases that match TRBD2. This CDR3 comprises 15 residues. Trimming took 3 bases from V and 5 from J; bases not matched to a gene: 1. Germline assignment: CDR1 LGHNA and CDR2 YNFKEQ. In DNA form, the CDR3 reads TGTGCCAGCAGCCATGGGACTAGCGGGGACAATGAGCAGTTCTTC. Its protein is CASSHGTSGDNEQFF.

This clone has more than one count but fewer than ten. The rearrangement uses TRBV6-5 and TRBJ2-7; TRBD1 is a possible D gene (5 bases). Trimming stripped 4 bases from V and 3 bases from J, with 13 bases between. Germline lookup yields CDR1 MNHEY and CDR2 SVGAGI. The CDR3 is 14 residues long. CDR3 DNA: TGTGCCAGCAGTTTCTACAGGAACCTCTACGAGCAGTACTTC. This codes for CASSFYRNLYEQYF.

The chain carries TRBV5-1 and TRBJ2-7; a possible D gene is TRBD1 (5 bases). V lost 3 bases, J lost 0 bases, and 7 bases lay in between. CDR3 size: 13 residues. Germline CDR1 SGHRS, CDR2 YFSETQ. CDR3 residues: CASSYRSSYEQYF. The DNA for the CDR3 is TGCGCCAGCAGCTACAGGAGCTCCTACGAGCAGTACTTC.

This clone was recorded a few times. The J gene is TRBJ2-7, the V gene TRBV25-1; 10 nucleotides agree with TRBD2. The CDR3 is 15 amino acids. V lost 2 bases, J lost 3 bases, and 4 bases stayed unmatched. Germline CDR1 reads MGHDK; CDR2 reads SYGVNS. CDR3 sequence reads: CASSEPRLAGYEQYF. The CDR3 region has the DNA TGTGCCAGCAGTGAACCGCGACTAGCGGGCTACGAGCAGTACTTC.

The chain couples TRBV7-2 to TRBJ1-5; tentative D call: TRBD1 (6 bases). The CDR3 length is 17 residues. Deletions cut 3 bases from V and 0 bases from J, with 15 bases between. CDR1 and CDR2 (germline): SGHTA, FQGNSA. CDR3 amino acids: CASSFLDSVYSNQPQHF. DNA for the CDR3: TGTGCCAGCAGCTTTTTGGACAGCGTCTATAGCAATCAGCCCCAGCATTTT. The variable domain in full, with the rest retrieved from reference TRBV7-2 and TRBJ1-5, is GAGVSQSPSNKVTEKGKDVELRCDPISGHTALYWYRQSLGQGLEFLIYFQGNSAPDKSGLPSDRFSAERTGGSVSTLTIQRTQQEDSAVYLCASSFLDSVYSNQPQHFGDGTRLSIL.